The T cell receptor (beta chain) under discussion was sequenced for a study of T cells in tumors after PD-1 blockade. Across the whole study: Patients had no prior checkpoint blockade, systemic immunosuppressants, or anti-cancer therapy within 4 weeks. Each patient got pembrolizumab 200 mg every 3 weeks or cemiplimab 350 mg every 2 weeks.

Germline CDR1 is SGHTS and CDR2 is YDEGEE. Trimming took 4 bases from V and 0 from J; bases not matched to a gene: 7. The CDR3 contains 15 residues. Regarding the study as a whole: Blood contained approximately 41% of the tumor's TCR clonotypes.

Details on this clone: Its antigen remains unidentified.

The table came from immunoSEQ multiplex PCR; TCRdb's copy has only in-frame clones and leaves some out. Of approximately 48,000 clones detected, over 70% appear once; the ten largest clones hold about 4%. This TCR was sampled from a human donor with basal cell carcinoma. The starting material was PBMCs, obtained before anti-PD-1 treatment. This chain links TRBV5-8 with TRBJ2-7; 7 bases fit TRBD1. The CDR3 spells CASSQGQHTSYEQYF. CDR3 bases: TGTGCCAGCAGCCAGGGACAGCACACCTCCTACGAGCAGTACTTC.